This TCR beta chain was observed in a study of blood T cell repertoires in COVID-19. Study-wide background: The United States, Italy and Spain provided the acute and convalescent COVID-19 samples. T cells, B-cell-depleted T cells, or PBMCs supplied cDNA or gDNA.

The CDR3 has 13 residues. Germline V gene sequence: CDR1 ENHRY, CDR2 SYGVKD. Original processing methods: Reference gene primer amplification in the assay estimated nucleated cell counts. Profiling relied on immunoSEQ multiplex PCR, and the TCRdb table lists in-frame clones only, not all of them. Clone size and V and J calls were adopted from that table, with D and trimming inferred from the DNA. This table has 200,000 to 300,000 clones, about 87% appearing once. This TCR was recovered from a woman aged 40 to 50 with acute or convalescent COVID-19. The sequencing sample was made of peripheral blood. J is TRBJ2-7 and V is TRBV10-3, with TRBD2 identical over 7 bases. The CDR3 here is CATGGGSSYEQYV. The CDR3 DNA is TGTGCTACGGGCGGGGGAAGCTCCTACGAGCAGTACGTC.